The sequence of this T cell receptor beta chain was determined in a study of cytomegalovirus exposure and HLA in healthy donors (dated by TCRdb to about 2017). Looking at the study overall: An earlier analysis of several hundred of the donors reported 250 to 350 Gb of sequence data and around 110 million unique TCR beta sequences from about 179 million T cells. Among the roughly 430 genotyped donors, around 81% belonged to the genetic ancestry cluster associated with self-reported Caucasian donors. To predict cytomegalovirus infection status, the study brought together high-throughput TCR immunosequencing, statistical association of individual TCRs with disease status, and machine learning. Because of strong linkage in the cohort, a handful of DR-DQ haplotypes were treated as single units for association and clustering. The later analysis used no new phenotypic data to find candidate immune exposures, relying instead on TCR beta sequences and their occurrence across donors. The T cell repertoires of 666 subjects were profiled by immunosequencing and related to cytomegalovirus serostatus. All discovery cohort repertoires had been generated using a single sequencing platform. Along with the roughly 670-subject first cohort, a separate validation cohort of more than 90 different subjects was used. The study aimed to test whether signatures of past pathogen exposure could be identified by cataloging public T cell receptors. In a later genetic analysis, genome-wide SNP genotypes for 398 of the 666 donors were used, and that subset was treated as a discovery cohort. An earlier analysis of around 580 of the donors used high-throughput TCR beta sequencing to judge whether each TCR beta V gene segment behaved as functional or pseudogenic. To study patterns of TCR occurrence, a later analysis re-analyzed previously published TCR beta repertoires from 666 donors and added high-resolution HLA genotyping. Among 398 genotyped donors of the cohort, an average of about 220,000 unique TCR beta nucleotide sequences was sequenced per donor, of which 15% to 20% were non-productive. An early release covering around 630 HLA-typed donors comprised 250 to 350 gigabases of sequencing data and 85 million to 100 million unique TCR sequences. Donor age, sex, ethnicity and CMV serostatus were compiled together with the repertoire data. The number of typed donors differed by locus: roughly 629-630 for A, B, C, DRB1 and DQB1; some 540 for DQA1; over 600 for DPA1; and around 450 for DPB1. HLA typing covered class I and class II loci at four-digit resolution. What the work shows at the level of the full study, not this receptor alone: When HLA alleles, especially DR and DQ, strongly co-occurred, attributing TCR associations to individual alleles was difficult. Broadly in line with IMGT annotations, most TCR beta V segments showed up in productive rearrangements about 90% or about 30% of the time in an earlier analysis of roughly 590 of the donors. Immune exposure information for the cohort was limited to CMV serostatus. A total of 150 or so TCR beta chains were listed by the study as associated with cytomegalovirus. Because counts were too low, about 18 rarely observed V segments, including chromosome 9 orphons, were left out of the earlier analysis of about 620 of the donors. According to a later analysis, TCR association rates differed among HLA loci, with DRB1 alleles showing the most associated TCRs and HLA-C alleles showing the fewest. In both the original and validation cohorts, the classifier was reported to diagnose cytomegalovirus status with high specificity and sensitivity. In a later genetic analysis, fewer N-insertions in productive TCRs were reported among donors in an Asian-associated ancestry cluster than the 666-donor mean. Linkage disequilibrium might explain the correlated functional status among segregating V segments, but an unknown experimental factor could not be excluded. Presence/absence analyses assumed roughly uniform sequencing depth across donors, an assumption that may not hold. A later analysis reported that several top co-occurrence clusters appeared linked to parvovirus B19, influenza, CMV and Epstein-Barr virus. A few of the identified cytomegalovirus-associated TCR beta chains were confirmed in vitro to be specific for cytomegalovirus antigens. A further reported finding was that TCR beta sequences accurately predicted the HLA-A and HLA-B alleles for most subjects in the first cohort. In a later analysis, HLA-associated TCR beta chains showed more clonal expansion and lower generation probabilities than non-associated chains that were equally common. Most CMV-associated TCR beta chains appeared to be HLA-restricted in a later analysis, and the HLA associations seemed to be driven largely by CMV exposure. Specific HLA alleles were associated with some 15,000 TCR beta sequences at a false discovery rate of 0.05 in a later analysis. In a later genetic analysis, a missense DCLRE1C variant was associated with V-gene and J-gene trimming of TCR beta chains, and the association was replicated in an independent cohort. Because HLA typing was unavailable for some donors at each locus, only the typed subset was used in association tests. Most TCR sequences were observed very rarely across donors, whereas some public TCRs were present in many individuals. A cluster of highly shared sequence variants was judged likely to be a technical artifact of the sequencing pipeline. The authors suggested that the approach could potentially be extended to other disease states and immunological phenotypes. In this cohort, only TCR beta chains were sequenced, and detectable features were limited by the absence of alpha or paired-chain data.

The method was the immunoSEQ multiplex PCR assay. A mixture of 60 forward primers for TCR Vbeta segments and 13 reverse primers for TCR Jbeta segments was used in the multiplex PCR. The CDR3 region of rearranged TCR beta genes was amplified from genomic DNA by a multiplex PCR assay. Amplified TCR beta libraries were sequenced as 87-base-pair reads on the Illumina HiSeq System. The study's processing was this. A later analysis counted 75 million to 100 million unique TCR beta chains across the 550 to 700 repertoires, and around 9.9 million of these chains were shared by at least two donors. To remove PCR and sequencing errors, raw reads were error-corrected and collapsed into unique sequences using a nearest-neighbor algorithm that merged closely related sequences. V, D and J gene segments were assigned by aligning CDR3 sequences to IMGT reference sequences. For a sequence to be retained, a match of at least six nucleotides to both a V gene segment and a J gene segment was required. Rearrangements were classified as productive when the CDR3 lacked stop codons and remained in frame with V and J, and all other rearrangements were classified as non-productive. Following IMGT convention, CDR3 was defined as the stretch from the second conserved V-encoded cysteine to the conserved J-encoded phenylalanine. In an earlier analysis of 550 to 650 of the donors, sequences lacking an unambiguous match to a single V gene segment were excluded. In an earlier analysis of a few hundred of the donors, V segments were called functional above 56.7% productive rearrangements and were called segregating when the between-donor standard deviation exceeded 5%. To diagnose cytomegalovirus status from the catalog of TCR beta chain sequences, a statistical classification framework was built. A later analysis assigned V and J genes by comparing TCR nucleotide sequences with IMGT/GENE-DB human TR gene sequences. Using the TCRdist pipeline, a later analysis assigned CDR3 sequences along with most-parsimonious VDJ recombination scenarios. In a later analysis, each TCR beta chain was defined by its CDR3 amino acid sequence together with its V-gene family, and reads lacking a unique V-gene family were excluded. To address suspected cross-contamination and a sequencing artifact, a later analysis removed over 500 highly shared, low-generation-probability nucleotide sequences. For each public chain, a later analysis derived a clonal expansion index from normalized ranks of inferred template counts within each repertoire. In a later analysis, generation probabilities were computed with a VDJ recombination model fitted to out-of-frame rearrangements, and the resulting probabilities were checked against IGoR. In a later analysis, TCR-TCR, TCR-HLA and TCR-CMV co-occurrence was scored with hypergeometric tests, and a repertoire-size bias correction was applied to TCR pairs. A later analysis estimated false discovery rates by permuting HLA or CMV assignments 20 times. In a later analysis, co-occurring TCRs were grouped with DBSCAN, and TCRdist sequence similarity was added when clustering was performed within HLA-allele-positive subsets. Repertoires with fewer than 30,000 or more than 120,000 public chains, plus five repertoires with anomalous nucleotide sharing, were excluded from co-occurrence clustering. This is the immuneACCESS table as TCRdb keeps it, with only in-frame sequences that have V and J called. A part of the clones is gone; compared with another copy, unresolved V genes explain less than half, and the rest is unexplained. The DNA gave D and trimming, while V, J and clone size come from that table. Present in this sample are approximately 130,000 clones, around 81% of which were seen just once. About 0.7% of the sample is in the top ten clones.

Of note for this clone: This receptor's antigen is unknown. Base qualities are missing; no much larger clone stands one base away.

In total, fewer than 750 healthy bone marrow donors made up the cohort. At the time of sampling, every cohort member was nominally healthy, though immune exposures that went unrecorded were likely present. The donor was CMV seronegative and belonged to the group of over 300 seronegative cohort members. A peripheral blood sample was provided by each donor, and peripheral blood mononuclear cells were used for TCR beta sequencing. Genomic DNA was extracted from the blood cell samples with the Qiagen DNeasy Blood Extraction Kit. This receptor was identified in a man between 18 and 29 years old in good health and CMV-seronegative. Sequenced input: PBMCs.

The nucleotides are TGTGCCTGGAGTAATTTCGGACAGGTTAACACTGAAGCTTTCTTT. It encodes CAWSNFGQVNTEAFF. The chain is encoded by TRBV30 joined to TRBJ1-1, with TRBD1 identical over 7 junction bases. The CDR3 covers 15 residues, taking in both the cysteine and the phenylalanine. Only the CDR3 portion is preserved as DNA: 45 bases, with reading frame beginning at the first base. The germline V gene encodes CDR1 GTSNPN and CDR2 SVGIG (reference sequence). V lost 2 bases and J lost 2 bases, and the count of bases not matched to a germline gene is 8. Here the CDR3 is joined to the reference TRBV30 and TRBJ1-1 genes, and the full variable domain is: SQTIHQWPATLVQPVGSPLSLECTVEGTSNPNLYWYRQAAGRGLQLLFYSVGIGQISSEVPQNLSASRPQDRQFILSSKKLLLSDSGFYLCAWSNFGQVNTEAFFGQGTRLTVV.